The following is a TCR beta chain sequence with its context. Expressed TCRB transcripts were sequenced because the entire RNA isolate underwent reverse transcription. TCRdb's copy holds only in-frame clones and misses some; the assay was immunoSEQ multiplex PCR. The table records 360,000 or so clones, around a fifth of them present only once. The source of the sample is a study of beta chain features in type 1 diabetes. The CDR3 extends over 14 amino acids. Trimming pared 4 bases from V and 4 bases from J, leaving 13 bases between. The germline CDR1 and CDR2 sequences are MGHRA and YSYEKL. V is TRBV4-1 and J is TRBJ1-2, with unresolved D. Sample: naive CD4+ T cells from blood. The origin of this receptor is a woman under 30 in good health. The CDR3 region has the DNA TGCGCCAGCAGCCTTGGCGGATTTTCCTATGGCTACACCTTC. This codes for CASSLGGFSYGYTF.